This T cell receptor (beta chain) emerged from a study of blood T cell repertoires in COVID-19. Study information: PBMCs, B-cell-depleted T cells, or T cells provided the cDNA or gDNA that made up the material.

Original analysis: Amplification from reference gene primers served as the basis for estimated nucleated cell counts. Sequencing used immunoSEQ multiplex PCR; TCRdb keeps in-frame clones, though not all of them. V, J and clone size were drawn from that table, and D and trimming were deduced from the DNA. The data show 40,000 to 55,000 clones, approximately 88% seen once. Germline trimming cut 4 bases from V and 2 bases from J; bases unmatched to any gene: 13. The CDR3 length is 19 residues. Per the germline V gene, CDR1 is KGHDR and CDR2 is SFDVKD. This chain uses TRBV24-1 with TRBJ2-1; 10 bases are shared with TRBD2. The source is a human donor in a cohort sampled during active COVID-19. Source material: peripheral blood. CDR3 nucleotide sequence: TGTGCCACCAGTGAGACGGGACTAGCGCCCAACGTACCCTACAATGAGCAGTTCTTC. It specifies CATSETGLAPNVPYNEQFF.